A selection of T cell receptor beta chains follows, all from one sample in a study of vaccination and CD4 T cells after COVID-19. Their antigens remain unidentified. TCRdb independently ran MiXCR on the PCR reads; one entry per CDR3 protein. This sample has about 3,700 distinct CDR3 sequences, with 20% found just once. The sample taken for sequencing was CD4+ T cells from blood, cultured in vitro. The source of these receptors is a human donor who had recovered from COVID-19. Both conserved end residues are part of each CDR3. The D gene is left open where the match is weak. Rows give clone size only sometimes, using once, few, many, or a class for an expanded clone.

NA,TRBV6-2/TRBV6-3,medium-sized,TRBJ2-3,TGTGCCAGCAAAGACTGGGGAACAGATACGCAGTATTTT,CASKDWGTDTQYF
NA,TRBV12-3/TRBV12-4,NA,TRBJ1-2,TGTGCCAGCAGTCCCGACGGGGGCAAGGACTATGGCTACACCTTC,CASSPDGGKDYGYTF
NA,TRBV5-5,NA,TRBJ2-3,TGTGCCAGCAGCACCCAGGCAGGGGGCACAGATACGCAGTATTTT,CASSTQAGGTDTQYF
NA,TRBV5-1,few,TRBJ1-5,TGCGCCAGCAGCTTGGGGCTCGGTCAGCCCCAGCATTTT,CASSLGLGQPQHF
TRBD1,TRBV6-1,few,TRBJ2-2,TGTGCCAGCAGTGTGCCGACAGGGGGCTTGTCCGGGGAGCTGTTTTTT,CASSVPTGGLSGELFF
NA,TRBV5-5,few,TRBJ1-6,TGTGCCAGCAGCTTGGAACAGGGTCTTGCGACCCTCCACTTT,CASSLEQGLATLHF
NA,TRBV6-2/TRBV6-3,medium-sized,TRBJ1-1,TGTGCCAGCAGTTACCGGGCCGGGGCAATAGCTGAAGCTTTCTTT,CASSYRAGAIAEAFF
NA,TRBV10-3,NA,TRBJ1-1,TGTGCCATCAGTGGACAGGTGAACACTGAAGCTTTCTTT,CAISGQVNTEAFF
NA,TRBV30,medium-sized,TRBJ1-6,TGTGCCTGGGAGGGGACACAAAGGACCCACTCACCCCTCCACTTT,CAWEGTQRTHSPLHF
NA,TRBV18,NA,TRBJ2-3,TGTGCCAGCTCAACCAGGGGCCTCACAGATACGCAGTATTTT,CASSTRGLTDTQYF
NA,TRBV5-1,NA,TRBJ2-7,TGCGCCAGCAGCTTGGCCGGTTCCTACGAGCAGTACTTC,CASSLAGSYEQYF
NA,TRBV20-1,medium-sized,TRBJ1-1,TGCAGTGCTACGACCCCCTCGAACACTGAAGCTTTCTTT,CSATTPSNTEAFF
TRBD2,TRBV3-1,medium-sized,TRBJ2-7,TGTGCCAGCAGCCAAGGAGCGGGGTCCTACGAGCAGTACTTC,CASSQGAGSYEQYF
NA,TRBV27,NA,TRBJ2-7,TGTGCCAGCACTCCCATCGGGGTCACCTCCTACGAGCAGTACTTC,CASTPIGVTSYEQYF
NA,TRBV6-1,NA,TRBJ1-4,TGTGCCAGCAGTGGAGGGATGCGGTATGAAAAACTGTTTTTT,CASSGGMRYEKLFF
NA,TRBV6-1,few,TRBJ1-1,TGTGCCAGCAGTCGAATATCAAGACTGCTTGAGAACACTGAAGCTTTCTTT,CASSRISRLLENTEAFF
NA,TRBV25-1,few,TRBJ2-7,TGTGCCAGCAGTCCTTTGTCCGGGGGCCCCTACGAGCAGTACTTC,CASSPLSGGPYEQYF
NA,TRBV21-1,medium-sized,TRBJ2-7,TGTGCCAGCAGGCCTACAGGGAACGAGCAGTACTTC,CASRPTGNEQYF
NA,TRBV27,NA,TRBJ1-5,TGTGCCAGCAGTTTATCAGGTTTGGGCGATCAGCCCCAGCATTTT,CASSLSGLGDQPQHF
TRBD2,TRBV12-3/TRBV12-4,few,TRBJ2-3,TGTGCCAGCAGTTTCGGACTAGCGGGGAGCACAGATACGCAGTATTTT,CASSFGLAGSTDTQYF
TRBD1,TRBV2,NA,TRBJ2-7,TGTGCCAGCAGGGCTGGGACAGGAGGCTACGAGCAGTACTTC,CASRAGTGGYEQYF
NA,TRBV18,NA,TRBJ1-5,TGTGCCAGCTCAGCACAGGGTGGCAGCAATCAGCCCCAGCATTTT,CASSAQGGSNQPQHF
NA,TRBV30,few,TRBJ1-5,TGTGCCTGGAGTGCCCAGGGGAATCAGCCCCAGCATTTT,CAWSAQGNQPQHF
TRBD2,TRBV20-1,medium-sized,TRBJ2-5,TGCAGTGCTAGACCAGGGGAGGCGGGGGGCCACCAAGAGACCCAGTACTTC,CSARPGEAGGHQETQYF
TRBD1,TRBV6-2/TRBV6-3,once,TRBJ1-2,TGTGCCAGCAGGCCGACAGGGGTATGTGGCTACACCTTC,CASRPTGVCGYTF
NA,TRBV6-1,NA,TRBJ2-2,TGTGCCAGCAGTCAACGGGAACCGAACACCGGGGAGCTGTTTTTT,CASSQREPNTGELFF
TRBD1,TRBV20-1,NA,TRBJ2-7,TGCAGTGCTAGGACAGGGACCTCCTACGAGCAGTACTTC,CSARTGTSYEQYF
NA,TRBV7-8,few,TRBJ2-7,TGTGCCAGCAGCTTAGTAGACTACGAGCAGTACTTC,CASSLVDYEQYF
TRBD1,TRBV20-1,few,TRBJ1-2,TGCAGTGCTGGGGGACAGGGGGTGACTAACTATGGCTACACCTTC,CSAGGQGVTNYGYTF
TRBD2,TRBV7-2,NA,TRBJ2-5,TGTGCCAGCAGTCCGCGGGGAGGGACTAGCGGGGCCATGAGGTGGGAGACCCAGTACTTC,CASSPRGGTSGAMRWETQYF
TRBD1,TRBV15,NA,TRBJ2-1,TGTGCCACCAGCAGAGATCGACAGGGGTTCTACAATGAGCAGTTCTTC,CATSRDRQGFYNEQFF
TRBD1,TRBV12-3/TRBV12-4,medium-sized,TRBJ1-3,TGTGCCAGCAGTTTAGTCCCCCTCAGCAGGGGGCTGGGAAACACCATATATTTT,CASSLVPLSRGLGNTIYF
NA,TRBV20-1,few,TRBJ1-2,TGCAGTGCTAGAGATTTACAGGGCAGGGACTATGGCTACACCTTC,CSARDLQGRDYGYTF
TRBD2,TRBV29-1,NA,TRBJ2-3,TGCAGCGTTGAAGGGCTAGCGGGGACCACAGATACGCAGTATTTT,CSVEGLAGTTDTQYF
NA,TRBV6-5,NA,TRBJ1-4,TGTGCCAGCAGTTATATCCCCCCGGGTAGGGGAGATGAAAAACTGTTTTTT,CASSYIPPGRGDEKLFF
NA,TRBV5-8,NA,TRBJ1-2,TGTGCCAGCACCCTCCGCCCCGGGGGGCTCTATGGCTACACCTTC,CASTLRPGGLYGYTF
NA,TRBV19,large,TRBJ1-1,TGTGCCAGTAGGTATGCAAACACTGAAGCTTTCTTT,CASRYANTEAFF
NA,TRBV2,few,TRBJ2-7,TGTGCCAGCAGCGGTCTCGGGGGGCTAGAGCAGTACTTC,CASSGLGGLEQYF
TRBD1,TRBV12-5,NA,TRBJ1-3,TGTGCTAGTGGTTTGGTATCGACAGGGGCTGGAAACACCATATATTTT,CASGLVSTGAGNTIYF
NA,TRBV5-4,NA,TRBJ2-3,TGTGCCAGCAGCTTGGGGCGGGGTAGCACAGATACGCAGTATTTT,CASSLGRGSTDTQYF
NA,TRBV5-1,NA,TRBJ1-2,TGCGCCAGCAGCTTGGCCGGATATGGCTACACCTTC,CASSLAGYGYTF
NA,TRBV5-3,NA,TRBJ2-7,TGTGCCAGCAGCTTGGTGGGGCTCGAGCAGTACTTC,CASSLVGLEQYF
TRBD1,TRBV6-1,NA,TRBJ1-4,TGTGCCAGCAGTCCCGGGACAGGGGATTTCACTAATGAAAAACTGTTTTTT,CASSPGTGDFTNEKLFF
NA,TRBV12-3/TRBV12-4,few,TRBJ1-1,TGTGCCAGCAGTCCCCGGGACACCTACACTGAAGCTTTCTTT,CASSPRDTYTEAFF
TRBD2,TRBV7-9,NA,TRBJ2-7,TGTGCCAGCAGCCCGAGGGCTAGCGGGGGATACGAGCAGTACTTC,CASSPRASGGYEQYF
TRBD1,TRBV15,NA,TRBJ1-6,TGTGCCACCAGCAGATTCGACGCGACGGGACAGTATAATTCACCCCTCCACTTT,CATSRFDATGQYNSPLHF
NA,TRBV2,few,TRBJ2-7,TGTGCCAGCAGCTTCGGACGGAGGACATACGAGCAGTACTTC,CASSFGRRTYEQYF
NA,TRBV6-1,large,TRBJ1-1,TGTGCCAGCAGTCGTGGCGTAGGGGACACTGAAGCTTTCTTT,CASSRGVGDTEAFF
NA,TRBV20-1,NA,TRBJ2-1,TGCAGTGCTAGCGGGGAGCCGCTCAATGAGCAGTTCTTC,CSASGEPLNEQFF